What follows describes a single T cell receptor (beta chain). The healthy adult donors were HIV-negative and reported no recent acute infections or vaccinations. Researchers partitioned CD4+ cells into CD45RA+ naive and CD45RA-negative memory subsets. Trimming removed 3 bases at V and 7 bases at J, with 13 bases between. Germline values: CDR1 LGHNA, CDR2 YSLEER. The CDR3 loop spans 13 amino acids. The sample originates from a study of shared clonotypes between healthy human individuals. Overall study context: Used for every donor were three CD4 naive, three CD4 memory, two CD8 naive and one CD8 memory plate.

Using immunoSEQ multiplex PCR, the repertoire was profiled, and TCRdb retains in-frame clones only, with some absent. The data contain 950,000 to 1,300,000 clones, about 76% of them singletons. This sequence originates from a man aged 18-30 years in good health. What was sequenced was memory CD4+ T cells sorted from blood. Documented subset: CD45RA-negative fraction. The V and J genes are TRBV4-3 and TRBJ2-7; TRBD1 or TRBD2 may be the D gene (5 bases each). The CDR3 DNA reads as TGCGCCAGCAGCCAGACCTTAGAGGGGGAGCAGTACTTC. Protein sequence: CASSQTLEGEQYF.